This T cell receptor (beta chain) was sequenced for a study of blood T cell repertoires in COVID-19. Study background: From the United States, Italy and Spain came samples of acute and convalescent COVID-19. T cells, B-cell-depleted T cells, or PBMCs provided the cDNA or gDNA that served as material.

Per the original methods: Nucleated cell number was recorded as an estimate derived from reference gene primer amplification. Generated by immunoSEQ multiplex PCR, the TCRdb table keeps only in-frame clones and is missing some. The V and J calls and clone size come from that table; D and trimming were worked out from the DNA. Of fewer than 50,000 clones listed, 81% are singletons. This CDR3 has 11 amino acids. Germline assignment: CDR1 MDHEN and CDR2 SYDVKM. V lost 5 bases, J lost 7 bases, and 6 bases lay in between. Sequenced input: peripheral blood. The receptor was isolated from a middle-aged man with active or convalescent COVID-19. This chain joins TRBV28 and TRBJ2-1, with D tentatively TRBD1 (6 bases). In DNA form, the CDR3 reads TGTGCCAGCAGTACAGGGAATGAGCAGTTCTTC. It specifies CASSTGNEQFF.